One and the same sample provided the 17 T cell receptor beta chains below, sequenced in a study of PD-1 blockade in mismatch repair-deficient tumors. Using immunoSEQ multiplex PCR, the repertoire was profiled, and TCRdb retains in-frame clones only, with some absent. The sample lists tens of thousands of clones; around 73% were seen once. The material was peripheral blood, obtained 4 weeks after starting pembrolizumab. The receptor source for this set is an adult with mismatch repair-deficient cancer.

V gene TRBV11-2 combines with J gene TRBJ2-2; a possible D gene is TRBD1 (5 bases). Trimming cost V 6 bases and J 0 bases, with 8 bases left between them. This CDR3 region has 14 residues. Germline assignment: CDR1 SGHAT and CDR2 FQNNGV. CDR3 sequence reads: CASRTTANTGELFF. CDR3 nucleotides: TGTGCCAGCAGGACGACAGCGAACACCGGGGAGCTGTTTTTT.

This sequence joins TRBV7-9 and TRBJ2-7, with a possible D match to TRBD2 (5 bases). Looked up from germline, CDR1 is SEHNR and CDR2 is FQNEAQ (reference sequence). This CDR3 is built from 16 residues. V lost 5 bases and J lost 0, with 17 bases in between. CDR3 region: CASSPTKNRGSYEQYF. CDR3 nucleotide sequence: TGTGCCAGCAGCCCTACAAAGAACCGGGGCTCCTACGAGCAGTACTTC.

The chain carries TRBV6-5 and TRBJ2-1; TRBD2 matches 7 bases. V dropped 2 bases and J dropped 7; count of bases not matched to a gene: 5. The germline V gene encodes CDR1 MNHEY and CDR2 SVGAGI. CDR3 size: 14 residues. The CDR3 DNA follows: TGTGCCAGCAGTTACGGGACTACAGAAAATGAGCAGTTCTTC. It codes for CASSYGTTENEQFF.

The J gene is TRBJ1-5, the V gene TRBV19, with D possibly TRBD1 on 6 matching bases. CDR1 and CDR2 from the germline V gene are LNHDA and SQIVND (reference sequence). V lost 5 bases and J lost 1, with 18 bases in between. This CDR3 comprises 17 residues. The CDR3 DNA is TGTGCCAGTAGTTTAGTCGGGGGGGCAAGGAGCAATCAGCCCCAGCATTTT. Amino acid sequence: CASSLVGGARSNQPQHF.

The chain is built from TRBV27 and TRBJ1-4, with D maybe TRBD1 (5 bases). CDR1 MNHEY and CDR2 SMNVEV come from the germline V gene (reference sequence). V lost 6 bases and J lost 0, with 14 bases in between. The CDR3 length is 16 residues. The CDR3 sequence is CASRQVGVATNEKLFF. CDR3 sequence (DNA): TGTGCCAGCAGACAGGTGGGGGTTGCAACTAATGAAAAACTGTTTTTT.

The genes are TRBV7-9 and TRBJ2-5, with a tentative D call TRBD1 (5 bases). V lost 1 base and J 2 bases, leaving 11 bases between the germline ends. Germline assignment: CDR1 SEHNR and CDR2 FQNEAQ (reference sequence). The CDR3 is made up of 15 amino acids. The CDR3 sequence is CASSLGGTTQETQYF. CDR3 in DNA: TGTGCCAGCAGCTTAGGGGGCACCACTCAAGAGACCCAGTACTTC.

This clone was counted once. The chain is built from TRBV4-1 and TRBJ1-5; 11 bases map to TRBD1. Germline loops: CDR1 MGHRA, CDR2 YSYEKL. This CDR3 contains 15 residues. After removal of 1 base from V and 4 bases from J, the junction contained 0 bases not matched to a gene. For the CDR3, the DNA is TGCGCCAGCAGCCAAGGGGACAGGGGGAATCAGCCCCAGCATTTT. Translation gives CASSQGDRGNQPQHF.

This sequence joins TRBV20-1 and TRBJ1-1, with TRBD1 as a possible D gene (5 bases). This CDR3 is built from 10 residues. Looked up from germline, CDR1 is DFQATT and CDR2 is SNEGSKA (reference sequence). V was clipped by 3 bases and J by 11 bases, with 10 bases between them. The CDR3 DNA is TGCAGTGCTAGGAGCGGGGCGGCTTTCTTT. Translated, it gives CSARSGAAFF.

V usage is TRBV7-3 and J usage is TRBJ1-1; D is perhaps TRBD1 (5 bases). V lost 1 base and J lost 6, with 9 bases in between. The germline V gene encodes CDR1 SGHTA and CDR2 FQGTGA. This CDR3 comprises 13 residues. CDR3 in amino acids: CASSLNWGSEAFF. CDR3 in DNA: TGTGCCAGCAGCTTAAATTGGGGGTCTGAAGCTTTCTTT.

This chain connects TRBV5-4 to TRBJ2-7, with 9 bases lining up with TRBD1. Germline trimming cut 0 bases from V and 2 bases from J; bases unmatched to any gene: 3. The CDR3 runs to 15 residues. Germline values: CDR1 SGHNT, CDR2 YYREEE (reference sequence). CDR3 region: CASSLGRDRAYEQYF. CDR3 DNA: TGTGCCAGCAGCTTGGGCAGGGACAGGGCCTACGAGCAGTACTTC.

The genes are TRBV2 and TRBJ2-2; possibly TRBD1 for D (6 bases). Trimming cost V 8 bases and J 8 bases, with 12 bases left between them. Germline loops: CDR1 SNHLY, CDR2 FYNNEI. This CDR3 comprises 12 residues. CDR3 coding DNA: TGTGCCAGCTTCGAGGGGGAGGGGGAGCTGTTTTTT. The encoded protein is CASFEGEGELFF.

V is TRBV18 and J is TRBJ1-1; the D is unclear. Trimming shortened V by 3 bases and J by 0 bases, and 11 bases separated the two germline ends. Germline CDR1 KGHSH, CDR2 LQKENI. The CDR3 spans 15 residues. CDR3 DNA sequence: TGTGCCAGCTCACCGGAAAAACAGTTGAACACTGAAGCTTTCTTT. Amino acids: CASSPEKQLNTEAFF.

The chain carries TRBV25-1 and TRBJ1-2; 8 bases are a match to TRBD1. CDR1 and CDR2 from the germline V gene are MGHDK and SYGVNS. The junction had 7 bases not matched to a gene; V was cut back by 6 bases and J by 7 bases. This CDR3 region has 13 residues. The CDR3 nucleotides read TGTGCCAGCAGCCTGGACAGGGAATTTGGCTACACCTTC. This translates into CASSLDREFGYTF.

The chain combines TRBV9 with TRBJ2-2; the match to TRBD2 covers 7 bases. The CDR3 consists of 15 residues. The J segment lost 0 bases and the V segment lost 4 bases, leaving 3 bases of the junction unmatched. The germline CDR1 and CDR2 sequences are SGDLS and YYNGEE. The CDR3 here is CASSLGTTNTGELFF. Written as DNA, the CDR3 is TGTGCCAGCAGCTTAGGGACTACGAACACCGGGGAGCTGTTTTTT.

This chain links TRBV11-2 with TRBJ2-7, with 16 bases that match TRBD2. After removal of 1 base from V and 5 bases from J, the junction contained 8 bases not matched to a gene. The CDR3 is 18 amino acids. Per germline, CDR1 SGHAT and CDR2 FQNNGV. CDR3 DNA: TGTGCCAGCAGCTTAGTGGGGGGACTAGCGGGAGGGATCCACGAGCAGTACTTC. Translating it yields CASSLVGGLAGGIHEQYF.

This clone was detected only a few times. The chain couples TRBV10-1 to TRBJ2-7, with D possibly called TRBD1 or TRBD2 (5 bases each). The CDR3 spans 14 residues. Trimming cost V 0 bases and J 12 bases, with 18 bases left between them. CDR1 and CDR2 from the germline V gene are WNHNN and SYGVQD (reference sequence). The CDR3 DNA reads as TGCGCCAGCAGTGAGTCGACCGGGACGGCCCGCTTGTACTTC. Its translation is CASSESTGTARLYF.

The genes are TRBV21-1 and TRBJ1-5; the table gives TRBD1 as D, unverified against the DNA. TRBV21-1 is a documented pseudogene. The CDR3 runs 16 residues. The DNA of the CDR3 is TGTGCCAGCAGCAAAGACGGACAGGGGATCTATCAGCCCCAGCATTTT. Translation gives CASSKDGQGIYQPQHF.